This TCR beta chain was documented in a study of CD4+ T cells in melanoma (dated by TCRdb to between 2022 and 2023). Some background on the complete study: The study investigated neoantigen-specific CD4+ T cells in human melanoma.

The library was made by the immunoSEQ multiplex PCR assay. TCRdb carries this immuneACCESS record with in-frame sequences only. Its versions omit some clonotypes, under half of them owing to an unresolved V gene in the studies checked, with the rest unexplained. The sample includes 110,000 to 150,000 clones, with over 90% observed a single time. In total, the top ten clones hold 1.5% of the sample. The research as a whole found: Neoantigen-specific CD4+ T cells were reported to be correlated with the function of CD8+ T cells, macrophages and B cells. Neoantigen-specific CD4+ T cells in melanoma were reported to have a range of differentiation states.

A note on this clone: Its specific antigen is unknown. No much larger clonotype is one base removed from it; base qualities were not supplied.

V was cut back by 4 bases and J by 0 bases, leaving a gap of 20 bases between them. Taken from the germline V gene, the CDR1 and CDR2 loops are SGHAT and FQNNGV. The CDR3 holds 18 amino acids from the cysteine to the phenylalanine. The retained sequence is limited to the CDR3, 54 bases, with the frame set at the first base. Donors were patients with melanoma. This chain joins TRBV11-2 to TRBJ2-3; the D gene is perhaps TRBD1, on 6 matching bases. The TCR was taken from a human donor with melanoma. DNA sequence: TGTGCCAGCAGCTACCGATCTGACAGACAGGCTAGCACAGATACGCAGTATTTT. It translates as CASSYRSDRQASTDTQYF.